Listed here are 14 T cell receptor beta chains from one sample, sequenced in a study of shared clonotypes between healthy human individuals. Using immunoSEQ multiplex PCR, the repertoire was profiled, and TCRdb retains in-frame clones only, with some absent. The table has about 460,000 clones, around 77% seen once. Specimen: PBMCs. Receptor source: a middle-aged woman in good health. Some clones in this sample may be carry-over from other donors' samples.

This clone appeared a single time. CDR3: CASSVAPGVRTDTQYF. The CDR3, as DNA: TGTGCCAGCAGCGTAGCTCCGGGAGTGAGGACAGATACGCAGTATTTT. The chain is built from TRBV9 and TRBJ2-3; tentatively, D is TRBD2 (6 bases). Germline values: CDR1 SGDLS, CDR2 YYNGEE. The CDR3 covers 16 residues. The V end lost 0 bases, the J end lost 3 bases, and 14 bases lay between the germline ends.

The chain recombines TRBV1 with TRBJ1-2. TRBV1 is assigned pseudogene status. This CDR3 contains 16 residues. The CDR3 nucleotides are TGCACCAGCAGCGAACCCCCGAGGGAAGGGGACTATGGCTACACCTTC. Protein sequence: CTSSEPPREGDYGYTF.

To note about this clone: A much more abundant neighbour one base away suggests this may be a read error. V gene TRBV30 combines with J gene TRBJ2-7; D remains ambiguous. The V and J ends lost 5 bases and 3 bases respectively, with 11 bases between them. Looked up from germline, CDR1 is GTSNPN and CDR2 is SVGIG (reference sequence). The CDR3 spans 12 residues. The CDR3 nucleotides are TGTGCCTGGGGCCTAGGGTTCTACGAGCAGTACTTC. The encoded protein is CAWGLGFYEQYF. The variable domain in full, completed from reference TRBV30 and TRBJ2-7, reads SQTIHQWPATLVQPVGSPLSLECTVEGTSNPNLYWYRQAAGRGLQLLFYSVGIGQISSEVPQNLSASRPQDRQFILSSKKLLLSDSGFYLCAWGLGFYEQYFGPGTRLTVT.

There are a few counts of this clone. The V and J genes are TRBV28 and TRBJ2-2, with 8 bases lining up with TRBD2. The CDR3 extends over 15 amino acids. V trimming: 2 bases; J trimming: 2 bases; junction bases outside the gene matches: 1. Germline CDR1 MDHEN, CDR2 SYDVKM. Written as DNA, the CDR3 is TGTGCCAGCAGTTTAAGCGGGAGAAACACCGGGGAGCTGTTTTTT. It translates to CASSLSGRNTGELFF. The variable domain in full, completed from reference TRBV28 and TRBJ2-2, reads DVKVTQSSRYLVKRTGEKVFLECVQDMDHENMFWYRQDPGLGLRLIYFSYDVKMKEKGDIPEGYSVSREKKERFSLILESASTNQTSMYLCASSLSGRNTGELFFGEGSRLTVL.

The V gene is TRBV7-9, the J gene TRBJ2-3, with unresolved D. In germline, CDR1 is SEHNR, CDR2 FQNEAQ (reference sequence). The CDR3 is 15 amino acids. V was shortened by 5 bases and J by 2 bases, with 14 bases between the two germline ends. CDR3: CASSRDGRDTDTQYF. In DNA, the CDR3 is TGTGCCAGCAGCCGCGATGGCAGAGACACAGATACGCAGTATTTT.

The chain links TRBV7-3 to TRBJ2-1, with 9 nucleotides matching TRBD1. Germline CDR1 SGHTA, CDR2 FQGTGA. The CDR3 runs 16 residues. The ends lost 2 bases at V and 4 bases at J; junction bases unmatched: 6. Written as DNA, the CDR3 is TGTGCCAGCAGCTTATGGGGGACAGGGCCATACAATGAGCAGTTCTTC. Translated, it gives CASSLWGTGPYNEQFF.

The gene calls are TRBV9 and TRBJ1-4; 7 bases are shared with TRBD1. The CDR3 has 15 residues. Germline lookup yields CDR1 SGDLS and CDR2 YYNGEE. Trimming took 8 bases from V and 0 from J; bases not matched to a gene: 7. CDR3 sequence (DNA): TGTGCCAGTTCACTGACAGGGACAACTAATGAAAAACTGTTTTTT. Amino acid sequence: CASSLTGTTNEKLFF.

Note on this clone: The sample has other DNA sequences that encode this CDR3 too. J is TRBJ2-7 and V is TRBV15; D perhaps matches TRBD1 (5 bases). Germline values: CDR1 LNHNV, CDR2 YYDKDF (reference sequence). V dropped 0 bases and J dropped 0 bases, with 6 bases sitting between them. CDR3 length: 14 amino acids. The CDR3 loop reads CATSREQASYEQYF. The CDR3, as DNA: TGTGCCACCAGCAGAGAACAGGCCTCCTACGAGCAGTACTTC.

This clone was recorded many times. The chain is built from TRBV5-4 and TRBJ2-1; TRBD1 aligns across 11 bases. Trimming took 3 bases from V and 6 from J; bases not matched to a gene: 5. Germline CDR1 SGHNT, CDR2 YYREEE (reference sequence). The CDR3 has 15 amino acids. CDR3 coding DNA: TGTGCCAGCAGCTCTGGACAGGGGGCTTTCAATGAGCAGTTCTTC. Residues: CASSSGQGAFNEQFF.

Details on this clone: At the DNA level, this CDR3 is encoded by other sequences in the same sample as well. V usage is TRBV28 and J usage is TRBJ2-3; D uncertain. The CDR3 runs 13 residues. Germline assignment: CDR1 MDHEN and CDR2 SYDVKM. Trimming pared 4 bases from V and 0 bases from J, leaving 5 bases between. The CDR3 is CASSSPSTDTQYF. Here the CDR3 DNA reads TGTGCCAGCAGTTCTCCTAGCACAGATACGCAGTATTTT.

The gene calls are TRBV5-1 and TRBJ2-5; the match to TRBD1 covers 8 bases. This CDR3 contains 16 residues. Germline V gives CDR1 SGHRS, CDR2 YFSETQ. V lost 2 bases and J lost 2; bases outside the gene matches: 8. The CDR3 coding sequence is TGCGCCAGCAGCTTCACATCCGGGACAGGACAAGAGACCCAGTACTTC. Its protein product is CASSFTSGTGQETQYF. Complete variable domain (other parts from reference TRBV5-1 and TRBJ2-5): KAGVTQTPRYLIKTRGQQVTLSCSPISGHRSVSWYQQTPGQGLQFLFEYFSETQRNKGNFPGRFSGRQFSNSRSEMNVSTLELGDSALYLCASSFTSGTGQETQYFGPGTRLLVL.

This clone was recorded a few times. V and J are TRBV5-1 and TRBJ2-3; 9 positions match TRBD1. The V and J ends lost 7 bases and 1 base, in that order; junction bases with no gene match: 7. The CDR3 runs 15 residues. CDR1 and CDR2 (germline): SGHRS, YFSETQ. CDR3 amino acids: CASAVGQGRTDTQYF. The CDR3 DNA follows: TGCGCCAGCGCTGTGGGACAGGGACGCACAGATACGCAGTATTTT.

This chain uses TRBV10-3 with TRBJ2-2; 8 bases are a match to TRBD1. The CDR3 sequence is 15 residues long. The V segment lost 6 bases and the J segment 2 bases; nucleotides outside the gene matches: 5. Germline-derived CDR1 and CDR2 are ENHRY and SYGVKD. This CDR3 reads CAIRYGTGNTGELFF. In DNA form, the CDR3 reads TGTGCCATCAGATACGGGACAGGAAACACCGGGGAGCTGTTTTTT.

This chain uses TRBV28 with TRBJ2-1, with D perhaps matching TRBD2 (6 bases). The V end was cut by 7 bases, the J end by 7 bases, with 11 bases between. The CDR3 extends over 12 amino acids. The V gene's germline CDR1 is MDHEN and CDR2 SYDVKM. The CDR3: CASTPGRNEQFF. The DNA for the CDR3 is TGTGCCAGCACTCCAGGGAGGAATGAGCAGTTCTTC.